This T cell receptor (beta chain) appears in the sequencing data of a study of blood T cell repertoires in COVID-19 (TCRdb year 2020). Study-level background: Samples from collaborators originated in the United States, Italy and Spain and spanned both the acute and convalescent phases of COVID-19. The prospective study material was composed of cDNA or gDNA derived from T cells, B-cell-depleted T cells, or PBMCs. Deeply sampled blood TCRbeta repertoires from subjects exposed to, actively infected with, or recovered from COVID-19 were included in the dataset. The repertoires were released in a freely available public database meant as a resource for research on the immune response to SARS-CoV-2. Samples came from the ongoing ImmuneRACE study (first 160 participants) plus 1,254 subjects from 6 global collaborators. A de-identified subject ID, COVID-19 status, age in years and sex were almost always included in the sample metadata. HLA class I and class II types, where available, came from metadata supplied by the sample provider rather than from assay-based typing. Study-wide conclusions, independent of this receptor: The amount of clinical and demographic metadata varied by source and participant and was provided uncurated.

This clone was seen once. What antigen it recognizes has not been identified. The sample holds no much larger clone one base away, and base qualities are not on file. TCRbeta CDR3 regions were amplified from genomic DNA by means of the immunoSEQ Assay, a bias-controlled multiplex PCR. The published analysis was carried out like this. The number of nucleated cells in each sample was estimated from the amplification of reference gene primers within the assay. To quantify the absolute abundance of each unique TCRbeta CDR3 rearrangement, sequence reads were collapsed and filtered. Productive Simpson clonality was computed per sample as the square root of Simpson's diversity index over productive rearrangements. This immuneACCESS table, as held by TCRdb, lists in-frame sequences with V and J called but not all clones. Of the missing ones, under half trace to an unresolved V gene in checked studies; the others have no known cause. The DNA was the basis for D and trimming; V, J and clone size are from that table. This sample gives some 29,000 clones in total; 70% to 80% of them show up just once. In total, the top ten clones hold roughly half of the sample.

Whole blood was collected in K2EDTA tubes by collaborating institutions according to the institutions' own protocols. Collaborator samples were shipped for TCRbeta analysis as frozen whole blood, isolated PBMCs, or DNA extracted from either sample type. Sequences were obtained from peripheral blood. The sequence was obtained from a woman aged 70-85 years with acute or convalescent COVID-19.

This receptor carries the CDR3 CASSRDVGPNEKLFF. Here is the DNA: TGTGCCAGCAGCCGAGATGTGGGGCCTAATGAAAAACTGTTTTTT. Recombination connected TRBV5-4 to TRBJ1-4; the D gene is perhaps TRBD1, on 5 matching bases. CDR1 SGHNT and CDR2 YYREEE were looked up in the germline V gene (reference sequence). The junction shows trimming of 4 bases on V and 3 bases on J, plus 13 bases between the germline ends. Spanning cysteine to phenylalanine, the CDR3 consists of 15 amino acids. The retained sequence is limited to the CDR3, 45 bases, with the frame set at the first base.